The present entry profiles one TCR beta chain with its context. J lost 10 bases, V lost 4 bases, and 3 bases had no gene match. The CDR3 extends over 11 amino acids. Germline CDR1 is SGHTA and CDR2 is FQGNSA. Here immunoSEQ multiplex PCR was the method, and the copy in TCRdb shows in-frame clones only, minus some. Of fewer than 300,000 clones in the sample, 82% were seen once. The source of the sample is a study of control samples from healthy donors and cancer patients. The chain links TRBV7-2 to TRBJ1-1, with 7 nucleotides matching TRBD1. The TCR was taken from a woman aged 55-75 years with lung cancer. The sequencing sample was made of PBMCs. The CDR3 loop is CASSSDRVAFF. In DNA, the CDR3 is TGTGCCAGCAGCTCTGACAGGGTAGCTTTCTTT.